This T cell receptor (beta chain) was sequenced for a study of control samples from healthy donors and cancer patients. Profiled with immunoSEQ multiplex PCR; TCRdb holds only in-frame clones, not every one. The table records approximately 79,000 clones, 75% to 90% of them present only once. This clone was detected once. The germline V gene has CDR1 MNHEY and CDR2 SMNVEV (reference sequence). This CDR3 spans 16 amino acids. The V end was cut by 5 bases, the J end by 5 bases, with 19 bases between. This chain joins TRBV27 and TRBJ2-1; D gene uncertain. This sequence originates from a man aged 50-60 years in good health. The specimen was blood. This CDR3 reads CASSPPSILANNEQFF. CDR3 bases: TGTGCCAGCAGTCCCCCGTCAATTCTCGCTAACAATGAGCAGTTCTTC.